The clone carrying this TCR beta chain was picked up many times. The antigen is not known. TCRdb re-called the 5' RACE reads with MiXCR, one entry per CDR3 protein. The data hold about 46,000 distinct CDR3 sequences, with less than 4% observed a single time. From germline, CDR1 is DFQATT and CDR2 SNEGSKA (reference sequence). This CDR3 is 15 amino acids long. With 6 bases clipped from V and 3 bases from J, the junction kept 5 bases outside the gene matches. The data stem from a study of neurological immune-mediated disorders. Study overall: The approximately 34 multiple sclerosis patients comprised approximately 30 relapsing-remitting and 3 secondary progressive cases. Whole-study findings and limits: Falling below healthy controls, multiple sclerosis showed the least TCR clonal expansion, while HTLV-1-associated myelopathy showed the most.

This chain links TRBV20-1 with TRBJ2-1; 13 nucleotides agree with TRBD2. The sequence was collected from a woman between 45 and 65 years old with multiple sclerosis. The sequenced sample was PBMCs. The CDR3 is CSALTSGRVYNEQFF. DNA for the CDR3: TGCAGTGCACTAACTAGCGGGAGGGTCTACAATGAGCAGTTCTTC.